This TCR beta chain comes out of a study of CD8 T cells in Susac syndrome. Blood CD8+ and CD4+ T cells underwent high-throughput TCR beta sequencing. Negative isolation yielded CD8+ and CD4+ T cells; FACS enriched TEMRA cells. Random hexamers served to reverse transcribe roughly 0.45 to 1 ug RNA. Amplification of TCR beta CDR3 by immunoSEQ multiplex PCR spanned 54 Vbeta and 13 Jbeta. TCRdb independently ran MiXCR on the immunoSEQ multiplex PCR reads; one entry per CDR3 protein. The sample holds 190,000 or so distinct CDR3 sequences, 90% to 95% seen once. The germline V and J ends were trimmed by 4 bases and 4 bases, with 7 bases remaining between them. The CDR3 runs to 12 residues. Germline CDR1 and CDR2: SQVTM and ANQGSEA.

This TCR derives from a human donor with multiple sclerosis. The specimen sequenced was CD4+ T cells from PBMCs. V is TRBV29-1 and J is TRBJ2-2, with D possibly matching TRBD1 (6 bases). CDR3 residues: CSVARGTGELFF. For the CDR3, the DNA is TGCAGCGTTGCCAGGGGCACCGGGGAGCTGTTTTTT.